The T cell receptor (beta chain) under discussion was sequenced for a study of T cells in Graves' hyperthyroidism and ophthalmopathy (dated by TCRdb to about 2019). For context, the study as a whole: Peripheral blood was sampled at the time of initial diagnosis, prior to any treatment. To identify TCR V-J signatures that set the groups apart, the researchers used a discovery cohort of 90 to 100 patients, made up of 40 to 45 with Graves' ophthalmopathy and 57 with stable Graves' hyperthyroidism. After sampling, hyperthyroidism patients received methimazole starting at 30 mg daily, and ophthalmopathy patients received high-dose intravenous methylprednisolone. The roughly 91 discovery patients were randomly divided into training and test sets at a 7:3 ratio. In more than five Graves' hyperthyroidism patients, the study also compared T-cell repertoires from thyroid tissue with T-cell repertoires from blood. Prospective prediction of ophthalmopathy was tested in an independent validation cohort of 18 to 20 hyperthyroidism patients and 15 to 17 patients who later progressed to ophthalmopathy. TCR Vbeta CDR3 sequencing of around 130 peripheral blood samples (over 40 ophthalmopathy, about 74 hyperthyroidism and 17 progressor patients) is reported in the paper. The research as a whole found: Most expanded thyroid clonotypes (frequency above 0.001) were also detected in blood, a finding suggesting that blood repertoires may reflect thyroid immune responses. In validation, progression to ophthalmopathy was predicted by the model with around 71% sensitivity and under 85% specificity, a median of approximately 6.5 months before onset. Ophthalmopathy was separated from stable hyperthyroidism by a 13 V-J signature model, with approximately 86% sensitivity and approximately 84% specificity obtained in cross-validation and 80%/75% obtained in testing. No statistical method was used to set the sample size in advance, and investigators knew the group allocation.

Hyperthyroidism patients were newly diagnosed, had a disease duration of under 2 months, and were aged 18 to 65 years. The study excluded patients with uncontrolled infections, other autoimmune diseases, pregnancy or lactation. Diagnoses were established on the basis of clinical symptoms, serum thyroxine and TRAb, thyroid ultrasound, and orbital computed tomography. Blood from progressor patients was collected at the time of first diagnosis with hyperthyroidism, before any ophthalmopathy symptoms had appeared. PBMCs were separated from roughly 10 ml of fresh peripheral blood using Ficoll-Paque density gradient centrifugation. Progressor patients were defined as those initially diagnosed with Graves' hyperthyroidism in whom ophthalmopathy developed during follow-up. Total RNA was extracted using Trizol reagent, and RNA quality was assessed on an Agilent 2100 Bioanalyzer. This clonotype was seen ten or more times. The clone's antigen remains unknown. No quality values exist for individual bases; no much larger clone is one base distant.

The CDR3 spans 12 residues, from the cysteine through the phenylalanine. The DNA shown is the 36-base CDR3, in frame from base 1. Deletion took 6 bases off V and 5 bases off J, with a span of 10 bases between the germline ends. CDR1 MNHEY and CDR2 SVGEGT were looked up in the germline V gene. The TCR beta CDR3 regions were amplified from RNA transcripts. For the first round of RT-PCR on the TCR CDR3, the HTBI primer set was used together with the Qiagen OneStep RT-PCR kit. A second multiplex PCR round built the libraries, followed by size selection and purification. The libraries were sequenced on an Illumina HiSeq2000 using paired-end 100 bp reads. Processing in the source paper ran as follows. SOAPnuke was used to process the raw data, removing reads that contained adapters or uncalled bases, had a mean Phred below 15, or lacked an exact match to the constant primer or identifier. High-quality paired reads were merged with COPE v1.2.5, and unique nucleotide sequences were defined as clonotypes. MiTCR v1.1 was used to align the clonotypes against IMGT TRBV, TRBD and TRBJ reference segments. Analysis was restricted to V-J combinations with a frequency above 0.0001, which covered roughly 99% of repertoires. The TCS score was defined as the ratio of F50 (clonal expansion) to E x V (chaos), calculated using BLOSUM62-based TCRdist between CDR3 peptides within each V-J. Welch's t-statistics and random forest reduced roughly 500 V-J features to about 12, which were used in a naive Bayes classifier (R e1071). TCRdb ran its own pipeline on the public reads, namely fastp trimming at Q25 and MiXCR clone calling, and kept in-frame beta chains. CDR3 protein sequences are deduplicated, and each keeps its most common genes and DNA. TCRdb's processing, not the authors' own work, is the source of the V and J calls. The sample profile shows a few hundred thousand distinct CDR3 sequences; around 13% of them were found once. The top ten clonotypes cover more than 4.5% of the sample.

The chain couples TRBV6-2 or TRBV6-3 to TRBJ1-1, with the D segment identity uncertain. This receptor was obtained from a woman aged 30 to 39 with Graves' hyperthyroidism that later progressed to Graves' ophthalmopathy. What was sequenced was blood. CDR3 region: CASRGLATEAFF. Read as DNA, the sequence is TGTGCCAGCAGGGGCCTGGCGACTGAAGCTTTCTTT.